This T cell receptor beta chain was identified in a study of blood T cell repertoires in COVID-19. Study in general: COVID-19 samples from acute and convalescent phases originated in the United States, Italy and Spain. PBMCs, B-cell-depleted T cells, or T cells provided the cDNA or gDNA that made up the material.

Methods used by the authors: Amplification with reference gene primers provided the estimates of nucleated cell counts. Generated by immunoSEQ multiplex PCR, the TCRdb table keeps only in-frame clones and is missing some. The D gene and trimming were derived from the DNA, and the V and J assignments and clone size from that table. Among around 130,000 clones listed, around nine tenths were seen once. This clone was seen a single time. Germline values: CDR1 WNHNN, CDR2 SYGVQD (reference sequence). After removal of 0 bases from V and 4 bases from J, the junction contained 3 bases not matched to a gene. The CDR3 covers 15 residues.

Source material: peripheral blood. V usage is TRBV10-1 and J usage is TRBJ2-5, with TRBD1 identical over 9 bases. This TCR derives from a middle-aged man with active or convalescent COVID-19. CDR3 amino acids: CASSESGTGRETQYF. The CDR3 nucleotides read TGCGCCAGCAGTGAGTCGGGGACAGGGCGAGAGACCCAGTACTTC.